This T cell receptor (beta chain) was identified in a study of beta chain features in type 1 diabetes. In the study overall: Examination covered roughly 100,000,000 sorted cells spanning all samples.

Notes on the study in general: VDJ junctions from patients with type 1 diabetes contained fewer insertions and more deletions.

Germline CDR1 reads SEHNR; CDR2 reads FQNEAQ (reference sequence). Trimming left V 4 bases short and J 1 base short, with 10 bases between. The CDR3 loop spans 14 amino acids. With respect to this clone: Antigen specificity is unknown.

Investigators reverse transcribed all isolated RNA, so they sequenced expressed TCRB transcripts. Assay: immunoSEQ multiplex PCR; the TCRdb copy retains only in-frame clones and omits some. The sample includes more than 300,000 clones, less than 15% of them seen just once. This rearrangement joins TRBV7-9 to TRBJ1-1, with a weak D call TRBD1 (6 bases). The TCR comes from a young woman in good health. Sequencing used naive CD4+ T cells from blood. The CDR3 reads CASSSQQGNTEAFF. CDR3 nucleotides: TGTGCCAGCAGCTCTCAACAGGGGAACACTGAAGCTTTCTTT.